This TCR beta chain was profiled in a study of technical replicates of blood from a handful of donors. This CDR3 has 18 residues. The V and J ends lost 4 bases and 6 bases, in that order; junction bases with no gene match: 20. Germline-derived CDR1 and CDR2 are SGHRS and YFSETQ. The repertoire was sequenced with immunoSEQ multiplex PCR; TCRdb's copy has only in-frame clones and lacks some. The sample records 78,000 or so clones, roughly 91% being singletons. The sample comprised T cells isolated from PBMCs. J is TRBJ2-7 and V is TRBV5-1; 9 nucleotides match TRBD2. The clonotype comes from a human donor in good health. Some clones in this sample may be carry-over from other donors' samples. The CDR3 loop reads CASSRAPVSGLAYVEQYF. CDR3 DNA sequence: TGCGCCAGCAGCAGGGCCCCCGTTTCGGGACTAGCCTACGTCGAGCAGTACTTC.